This entry lists 24 T cell receptor beta chains sequenced from one sample in a study of T cell responses to AZD1222 COVID-19 vaccine. TCRdb keeps only in-frame clones here, not all; method: immunoSEQ multiplex PCR. Of a few hundred thousand clones in the sample, approximately 95% are singletons; the top ten hold around 0.57%. Source: peripheral blood, taken on day 0 of AZD1222 vaccination. The receptors shown here come from an adult in good health.

The rearrangement links TRBV7-2 to TRBJ1-2; D possibly corresponds to TRBD1 (6 bases). V lost 5 bases, J lost 12 bases, and 16 bases lay in between. There are 12 residues in the CDR3. Germline lookup yields CDR1 SGHTA and CDR2 FQGNSA. The CDR3 nucleotides are TGTGCCAGCAGCAGGCGGACAGTATCCCACACCTTC. It translates to CASSRRTVSHTF. The full variable domain, rest sourced from reference TRBV7-2 and TRBJ1-2, is GAGVSQSPSNKVTEKGKDVELRCDPISGHTALYWYRQSLGQGLEFLIYFQGNSAPDKSGLPSDRFSAERTGGSVSTLTIQRTQQEDSAVYLCASSRRTVSHTFGSGTRLTVV.

The rearrangement links TRBV27 to TRBJ1-2; 11 nucleotides line up with TRBD1. The CDR3 runs to 15 residues. The V segment lost 8 bases and the J segment 5 bases; nucleotides outside the gene matches: 10. The germline gives CDR1 MNHEY, CDR2 SMNVEV (reference sequence). The CDR3 loop reads CASLPGTGGDYGYTF. The CDR3 DNA sequence: TGTGCCAGCCTACCTGGGACAGGGGGGGATTATGGCTACACCTTC.

The genes are TRBV27 and TRBJ1-4, with D uncertain. The CDR3 totals 16 residues. V lost 5 bases and J 5 bases, leaving 18 bases between the germline ends. Germline V gives CDR1 MNHEY, CDR2 SMNVEV (reference sequence). CDR3 bases: TGTGCCAGCAGTCCCCCCGTCGGACGGGTGAATGAAAAACTGTTTTTT. Translation gives CASSPPVGRVNEKLFF.

Here the CDR3 reads CASSVGSYEQYF. The CDR3 DNA sequence: TGTGCCAGCAGTGTGGGATCCTACGAGCAGTACTTC. V usage is TRBV2 and J usage is TRBJ2-7; D unresolved. Germline values: CDR1 SNHLY, CDR2 FYNNEI. This CDR3 region has 12 residues. The V end lost 4 bases, the J end lost 1 base, and 5 bases lay between the germline ends.

About this clone: Additional DNA sequences in this sample encode the identical CDR3. The V gene is TRBV2, the J gene TRBJ2-7; D remains ambiguous. V lost 6 bases to trimming and J lost 4 bases, with 10 bases between them. This CDR3 has 12 residues. Per the germline V gene, CDR1 is SNHLY and CDR2 is FYNNEI. CDR3 sequence: CASSERSYEQYF. The CDR3 DNA sequence: TGTGCCAGCAGCGAAAGGTCGTACGAGCAGTACTTC.

The sample holds one count of this clone. The chain combines TRBV24-1 with TRBJ2-1; D unclear. The germline gives CDR1 KGHDR, CDR2 SFDVKD. The CDR3 totals 12 residues. Trimming removed 1 base from V and 7 bases from J, with 4 bases in between. CDR3 residues: CATSDLPNEQFF. The CDR3 DNA follows: TGTGCCACCAGTGATTTACCAAATGAGCAGTTCTTC.

The CDR3, as DNA: TGTGCCAGCAGGGGCGGGGCAGACCAATTTCAGCCCCAGCATTTT. Translating it yields CASRGGADQFQPQHF. J is TRBJ1-5 and V is TRBV28; a possible D gene is TRBD1 (5 bases). The germline gives CDR1 MDHEN, CDR2 SYDVKM. This CDR3 spans 15 amino acids. V was cut by 6 bases and J by 6 bases, with 18 bases left in between.

CDR3 protein: CAIMTGAGNTIYF. The CDR3 bases are TGTGCCATCATGACAGGGGCAGGAAACACCATATATTTT. The chain joins TRBV10-3 to TRBJ1-3, with TRBD1 matching over 8 bases. The CDR3 contains 13 residues. J lost 4 bases, V lost 7 bases, and 3 bases had no gene match. Germline V gene sequence: CDR1 ENHRY, CDR2 SYGVKD.

On this clone itself: In the same sample, other DNA sequences code for this CDR3. The chain links TRBV11-2 to TRBJ1-1, with TRBD1 matching over 10 bases. Trimming took 0 bases from V and 0 from J; bases not matched to a gene: 4. CDR3 length equals 17 residues. CDR1 is SGHAT and CDR2 is FQNNGV in the germline V gene. The CDR3 here is CASSLDLGQGMNTEAFF. CDR3 sequence (DNA): TGTGCCAGCAGCTTAGATCTGGGACAGGGGATGAACACTGAAGCTTTCTTT.

This chain uses TRBV7-9 with TRBJ2-5, with a tentative D call TRBD2 (5 bases). The germline V gene has CDR1 SEHNR and CDR2 FQNEAQ (reference sequence). This CDR3 contains 16 residues. V was shortened by 4 bases and J by 2 bases, with 17 bases between the two germline ends. The CDR3 DNA follows: TGTGCCAGCAGCTCAAAGCCCGGGGTCAGGCAAGAGACCCAGTACTTC. Its protein is CASSSKPGVRQETQYF.

The genes are TRBV28 and TRBJ2-7; 7 bases line up with TRBD1. With V trimmed by 10 bases and J by 3 bases, 9 bases remained unmatched. This CDR3 has 13 amino acids. Germline V CDR1 and CDR2: MDHEN, SYDVKM. CDR3 sequence (DNA): TGTGCCACCCGACAGGGCGTCCTCTACGAGCAGTACTTC. Amino acid sequence: CATRQGVLYEQYF.

This chain connects TRBV5-1 to TRBJ1-6; TRBD1 aligns across 7 bases. Germline V gives CDR1 SGHRS, CDR2 YFSETQ. The CDR3 length is 16 residues. Trimming removed 4 bases from V and 0 bases from J; junction bases left unmatched: 4. The CDR3 is CASSRDSSSYNSPLHF. In nucleotides, the CDR3 is TGCGCCAGCAGCAGGGACAGCAGCTCCTATAATTCACCCCTCCACTTT.

The rearrangement links TRBV11-2 to TRBJ1-6; 8 nucleotides line up with TRBD1. Germline CDR1 and CDR2: SGHAT and FQNNGV. This CDR3 has 17 residues. Trimming took 4 bases from V and 7 from J; bases not matched to a gene: 12. The DNA for the CDR3 is TGTGCCAGCAGCTCCTACACCCTGACAGGGGCGAATTCACCCCTCCACTTT. Protein: CASSSYTLTGANSPLHF. Filled out from reference TRBV11-2 and TRBJ1-6, the complete variable domain reads EAGVAQSPRYKIIEKRQSVAFWCNPISGHATLYWYQQILGQGPKLLIQFQNNGVVDDSQLPKDRFSAERLKGVDSTLKIQPAKLEDSAVYLCASSSYTLTGANSPLHFGNGTRLTVT.

To note about this clone: The junction departs from germline at one end; a sequencing error may be responsible. V usage is TRBV28 and J usage is TRBJ1-6; D unresolved. The germline CDR1 and CDR2 sequences are MDHEN and SYDVKM. The CDR3 has 14 amino acids. As DNA, the CDR3 is TGTGTCAGCACCTTATGGCAGCGTGATTCACCCCTCCACTTT. Translated: CVSTLWQRDSPLHF.

The chain employs TRBV19 and TRBJ2-2, with TRBD1 matching 8 bases. The CDR3 contains 14 residues. The ends lost 7 bases at V and 6 bases at J; junction bases unmatched: 7. From germline, CDR1 is LNHDA and CDR2 SQIVND (reference sequence). This chain's CDR3 is CASKKDRVPGELFF. The DNA of the CDR3 is TGTGCCAGTAAAAAGGACAGGGTGCCCGGGGAGCTGTTTTTT.

The V and J genes are TRBV28 and TRBJ1-4; no firm D call. Germline V gene data show CDR1 as MDHEN and CDR2 as SYDVKM. V lost 5 bases to trimming and J lost 0 bases, with 16 bases between them. CDR3 length: 17 amino acids. The CDR3 sequence: CASSTPGRSATNEKLFF. The CDR3, as DNA: TGTGCCAGCAGTACCCCGGGAAGGAGTGCAACTAATGAAAAACTGTTTTTT.

This clone was counted a single time. The chain links TRBV2 to TRBJ1-1, with TRBD1 as a possible D gene (5 bases). The V end lost 6 bases, the J end lost 8 bases, and 22 bases lay between the germline ends. This CDR3 is 15 amino acids long. CDR1 SNHLY and CDR2 FYNNEI come from the germline V gene. Here the CDR3 reads CASRKGRDRSVEAFF. CDR3 sequence (DNA): TGTGCCAGCAGGAAGGGGAGGGACCGCAGTGTGGAAGCTTTCTTT. The whole variable domain, filled in from reference TRBV2 and TRBJ1-1, reads EPEVTQTPSHQVTQMGQEVILRCVPISNHLYFYWYRQILGQKVEFLVSFYNNEISEKSEIFDDQFSVERPDGSNFTLKIRSTKLEDSAMYFCASRKGRDRSVEAFFGQGTRLTVV.

This chain links TRBV9 with TRBJ2-2; the match to TRBD1 covers 7 bases. J was trimmed by 1 base and V by 4 bases; bases with no gene match: 7. Germline V gene lookup returns CDR1 SGDLS and CDR2 YYNGEE. The CDR3 totals 16 residues. This CDR3 reads CASSIRQGRNTGELFF. The CDR3 DNA is TGTGCCAGCAGCATCCGACAGGGTAGGAACACCGGGGAGCTGTTTTTT.

This clone appeared a few times. The V call is TRBV28, the J call TRBJ2-1; D is possibly TRBD2 (6 bases). V lost 6 bases and J lost 0, with 21 bases in between. The CDR3 covers 18 residues. Germline assignment: CDR1 MDHEN and CDR2 SYDVKM. Written as DNA, the CDR3 is TGTGCCAGCAGCCTGGGGGGTTCCGGAGGCCCCTCCTACAATGAGCAGTTCTTC. This codes for CASSLGGSGGPSYNEQFF. The full variable domain, rest sourced from reference TRBV28 and TRBJ2-1, is DVKVTQSSRYLVKRTGEKVFLECVQDMDHENMFWYRQDPGLGLRLIYFSYDVKMKEKGDIPEGYSVSREKKERFSLILESASTNQTSMYLCASSLGGSGGPSYNEQFFGPGTRLTVL.

This clone was picked up one time. V is TRBV5-1 and J is TRBJ1-1; a weak D match, TRBD1 (6 bases). The CDR3 is 14 amino acids. CDR1 is SGHRS and CDR2 is YFSETQ in the germline V gene. Trimming stripped 7 bases from V and 1 base from J, with 14 bases between. In DNA form, the CDR3 reads TGCGCCAGCTCACAGGGTTCGGGGAACACTGAAGCTTTCTTT. Translated: CASSQGSGNTEAFF.

The V and J genes are TRBV2 and TRBJ2-7; 7 nucleotides align to TRBD1. Germline lookup yields CDR1 SNHLY and CDR2 FYNNEI. The CDR3 contains 14 residues. V lost 10 bases, J lost 0 bases, and 9 bases stayed unmatched. In DNA, the CDR3 is TGTGCCAATTCTCGGGACAGATACTCCTACGAGCAGTACTTC. Amino acids: CANSRDRYSYEQYF.

Note on this clone: Within the sample, other DNA sequences also encode this same CDR3. The CDR3 spells CASSQDRRQPQHF. CDR3 in DNA: TGCGCCAGCAGCCAAGACCGACGACAGCCCCAGCATTTT. The rearrangement uses TRBV4-1 and TRBJ1-5; D is undetermined. The CDR3 has 13 amino acids. CDR1 is MGHRA and CDR2 is YSYEKL in the germline V gene. Trimming cost V 0 bases and J 7 bases, with 7 bases left between them.

This chain links TRBV5-4 with TRBJ1-1; 8 bases are shared with TRBD1. The CDR3 extends over 13 amino acids. V gave up 9 bases and J gave up 4 bases; unmatched junction bases: 8. Germline V gene sequence: CDR1 SGHNT, CDR2 YYREEE (reference sequence). Here the CDR3 reads CATRQGRGTEAFF. CDR3 coding DNA: TGTGCCACCCGACAGGGGAGGGGCACTGAAGCTTTCTTT.

V usage is TRBV11-2 and J usage is TRBJ1-4; 7 bases are shared with TRBD1. The V segment lost 5 bases and the J segment 2 bases; nucleotides outside the gene matches: 11. The CDR3 runs to 17 residues. From germline, CDR1 is SGHAT and CDR2 FQNNGV. DNA for the CDR3: TGTGCCAGCAGCCTCGGGACAGCTTTACAGACTAATGAAAAACTGTTTTTT. Translation: CASSLGTALQTNEKLFF.